The present T cell receptor beta chain was sequenced within a study of cytomegalovirus exposure and HLA in healthy donors. Study context: Previous work identified 117 million unique TCR beta sequences from 150 million to 200 million T cells.

As for this clone: As yet, its antigen is unknown.

Study observations and caveats: Solely CMV serostatus was available to characterize immune exposure. In a later analysis, TCR beta V- and J-gene trimming showed a link to a missense DCLRE1C variant.

Every donor was a healthy person donating bone marrow. The CDR3 covers 15 residues. The ends lost 1 base at V and 9 bases at J; junction bases unmatched: 6. Germline V CDR1 and CDR2: SGHRS, YFSETQ. Primers for the PCR totalled 60 Vbeta and 13 Jbeta. The repertoire was sequenced with immunoSEQ multiplex PCR; TCRdb's copy has only in-frame clones and lacks some. In the table there are about 130,000 clones, 82% of which are singletons. The sequence derives from a woman aged 45-60 years in good health and CMV-seropositive. Sequences were obtained from PBMCs. The chain links TRBV5-1 to TRBJ2-1; 11 nucleotides agree with TRBD2. CDR3 protein: CASSLTTSGTLEQFF. The DNA for the CDR3 is TGCGCCAGCAGCTTGACGACTAGCGGGACCCTTGAGCAGTTCTTC.